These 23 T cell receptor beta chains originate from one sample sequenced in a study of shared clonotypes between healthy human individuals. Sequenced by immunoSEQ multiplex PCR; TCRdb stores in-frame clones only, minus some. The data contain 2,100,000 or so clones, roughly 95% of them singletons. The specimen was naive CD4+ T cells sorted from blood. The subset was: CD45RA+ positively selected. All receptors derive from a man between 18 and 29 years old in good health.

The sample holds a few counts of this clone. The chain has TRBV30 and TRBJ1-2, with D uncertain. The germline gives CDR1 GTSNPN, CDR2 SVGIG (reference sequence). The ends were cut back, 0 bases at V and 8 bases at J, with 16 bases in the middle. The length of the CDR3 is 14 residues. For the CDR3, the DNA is TGTGCCTGGAGTGTCCAATCCATTGGGAGCGGCTACACCTTC. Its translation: CAWSVQSIGSGYTF.

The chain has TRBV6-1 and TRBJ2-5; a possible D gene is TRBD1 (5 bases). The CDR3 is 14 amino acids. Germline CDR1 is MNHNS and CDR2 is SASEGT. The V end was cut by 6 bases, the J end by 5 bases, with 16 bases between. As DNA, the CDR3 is TGTGCCAGCAGAAAAAGGGCAGGGTTCGAGACCCAGTACTTC. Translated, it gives CASRKRAGFETQYF.

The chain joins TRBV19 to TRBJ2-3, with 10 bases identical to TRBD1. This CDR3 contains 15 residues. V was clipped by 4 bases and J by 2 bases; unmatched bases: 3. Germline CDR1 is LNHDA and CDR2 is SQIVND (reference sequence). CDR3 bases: TGTGCCAGTAGTACGGGACAGGGGAACACAGATACGCAGTATTTT. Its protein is CASSTGQGNTDTQYF.

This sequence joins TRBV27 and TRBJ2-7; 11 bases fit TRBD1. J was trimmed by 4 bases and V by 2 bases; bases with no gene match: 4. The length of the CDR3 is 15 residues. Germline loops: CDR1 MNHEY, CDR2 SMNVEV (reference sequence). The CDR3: CASSLGGQGAYEQYF. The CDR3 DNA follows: TGTGCCAGCAGTTTAGGAGGACAGGGGGCTTACGAGCAGTACTTC.

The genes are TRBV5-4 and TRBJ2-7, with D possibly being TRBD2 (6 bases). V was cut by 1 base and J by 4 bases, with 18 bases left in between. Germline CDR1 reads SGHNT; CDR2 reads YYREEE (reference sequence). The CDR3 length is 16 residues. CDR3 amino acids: CASSLTGRTGVYEQYF. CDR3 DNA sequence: TGTGCCAGCAGCTTGACAGGCCGGACGGGGGTGTACGAGCAGTACTTC. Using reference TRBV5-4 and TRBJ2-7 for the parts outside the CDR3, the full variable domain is ETGVTQSPTHLIKTRGQQVTLRCSSQSGHNTVSWYQQALGQGPQFIFQYYREEENGRGNFPPRFSGLQFPNYSSELNVNALELDDSALYLCASSLTGRTGVYEQYFGPGTRLTVT.

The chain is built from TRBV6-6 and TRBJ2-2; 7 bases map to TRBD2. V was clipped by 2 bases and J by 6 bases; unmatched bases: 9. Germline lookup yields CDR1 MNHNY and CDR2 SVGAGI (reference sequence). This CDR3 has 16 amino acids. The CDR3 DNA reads TGTGCCAGCAGTTACCCCGTGACTAGCTGGTCCGGGGAGCTGTTTTTT. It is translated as CASSYPVTSWSGELFF.

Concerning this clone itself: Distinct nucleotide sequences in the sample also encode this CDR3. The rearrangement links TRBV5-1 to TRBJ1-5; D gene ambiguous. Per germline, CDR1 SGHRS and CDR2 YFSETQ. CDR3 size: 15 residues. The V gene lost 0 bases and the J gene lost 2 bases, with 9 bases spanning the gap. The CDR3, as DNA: TGCGCCAGCAGCTTGGACGGACTAGGCAATCAGCCCCAGCATTTT. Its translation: CASSLDGLGNQPQHF.

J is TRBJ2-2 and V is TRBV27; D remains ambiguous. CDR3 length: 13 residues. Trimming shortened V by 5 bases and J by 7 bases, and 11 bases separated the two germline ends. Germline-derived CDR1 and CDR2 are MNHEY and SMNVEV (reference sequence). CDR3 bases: TGTGCCAGCAGTCCCCGTGCCGGCGGGGAGCTGTTTTTT. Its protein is CASSPRAGGELFF.

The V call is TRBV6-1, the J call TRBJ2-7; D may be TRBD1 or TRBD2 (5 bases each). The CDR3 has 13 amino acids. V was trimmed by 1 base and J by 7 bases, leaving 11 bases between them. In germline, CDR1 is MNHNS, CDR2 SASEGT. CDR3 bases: TGTGCCAGCAGTGAAGGGGGGTTTGGGGAGCAGTACTTC. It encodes CASSEGGFGEQYF.

This CDR3 reads CASSLLQTGELFF. The CDR3 DNA follows: TGCGCCAGCAGCCTCCTCCAGACCGGGGAGCTGTTTTTT. The chain carries TRBV10-1 and TRBJ2-2; D uncertain. There are 13 residues in the CDR3. The ends were cut back, 6 bases at V and 5 bases at J, with 10 bases in the middle. CDR1 and CDR2 (germline): WNHNN, SYGVQD (reference sequence).

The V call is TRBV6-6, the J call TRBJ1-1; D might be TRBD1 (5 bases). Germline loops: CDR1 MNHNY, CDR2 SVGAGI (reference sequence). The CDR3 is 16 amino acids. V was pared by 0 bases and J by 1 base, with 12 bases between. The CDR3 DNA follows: TGTGCCAGCAGTTACTCGGGAGGGGCCCAGAACACTGAAGCTTTCTTT. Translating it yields CASSYSGGAQNTEAFF.

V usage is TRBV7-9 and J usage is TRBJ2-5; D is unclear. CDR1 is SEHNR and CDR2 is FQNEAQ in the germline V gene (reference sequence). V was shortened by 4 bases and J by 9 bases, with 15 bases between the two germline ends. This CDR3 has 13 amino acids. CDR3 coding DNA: TGTGCCAGCAGCTCTCTGGGCCGTTCGGCCCAGTACTTC. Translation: CASSSLGRSAQYF.

The CDR3 loop is CASSLDGQPLGQETQYF. The CDR3 coding sequence is TGTGCCAGCAGCTTGGACGGACAGCCCCTGGGGCAAGAGACCCAGTACTTC. The rearrangement uses TRBV5-6 and TRBJ2-5; D is possibly TRBD1 (6 bases). This CDR3 is built from 17 residues. The V end was cut by 0 bases, the J end by 2 bases, with 17 bases between. CDR1 and CDR2 from the germline V gene are SGHDT and YYEEEE.

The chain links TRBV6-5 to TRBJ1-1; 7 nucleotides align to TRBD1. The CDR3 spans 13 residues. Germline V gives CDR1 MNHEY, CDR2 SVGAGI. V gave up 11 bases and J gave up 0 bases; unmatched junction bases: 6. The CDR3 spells CAARQGMNTEAFF. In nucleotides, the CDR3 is TGTGCCGCCCGACAGGGCATGAACACTGAAGCTTTCTTT.

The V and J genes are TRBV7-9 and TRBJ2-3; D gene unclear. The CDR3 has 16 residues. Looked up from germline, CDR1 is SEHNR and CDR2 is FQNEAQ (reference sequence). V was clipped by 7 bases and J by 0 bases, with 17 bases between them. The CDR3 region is CASTQGGSPSTDTQYF. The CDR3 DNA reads TGTGCCAGCACCCAAGGTGGTTCTCCTAGCACAGATACGCAGTATTTT.

CDR3 nucleotide sequence: TGCGCCAGCAGCACAGGCTCCCCGAACACCGGGGAGCTGTTTTTT. Translated, it gives CASSTGSPNTGELFF. V gene TRBV5-1 combines with J gene TRBJ2-2, with a possible D match to TRBD1 (5 bases). Trimming cost V 4 bases and J 0 bases, with 10 bases left between them. The germline V gene has CDR1 SGHRS and CDR2 YFSETQ. This CDR3 is 15 amino acids long.

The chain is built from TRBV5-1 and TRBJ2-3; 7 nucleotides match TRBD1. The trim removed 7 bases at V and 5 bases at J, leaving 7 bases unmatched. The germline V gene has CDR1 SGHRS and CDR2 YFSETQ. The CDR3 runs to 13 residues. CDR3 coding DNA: TGCGCCAGCGGACGACAGGGAAGAGATACGCAGTATTTT. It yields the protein CASGRQGRDTQYF.

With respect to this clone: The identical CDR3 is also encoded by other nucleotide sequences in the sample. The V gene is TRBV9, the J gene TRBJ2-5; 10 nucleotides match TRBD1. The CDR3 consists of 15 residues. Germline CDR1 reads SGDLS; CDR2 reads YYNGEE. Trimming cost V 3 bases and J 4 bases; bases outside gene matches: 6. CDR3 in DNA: TGTGCCAGCAGCGCCGACAGGGGGCGCGGAGAGACCCAGTACTTC. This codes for CASSADRGRGETQYF.

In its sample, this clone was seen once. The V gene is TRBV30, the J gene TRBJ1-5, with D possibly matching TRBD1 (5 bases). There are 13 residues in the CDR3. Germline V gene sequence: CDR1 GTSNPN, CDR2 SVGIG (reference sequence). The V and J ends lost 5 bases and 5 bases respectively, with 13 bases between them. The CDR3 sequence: CAWGWQGDQPQHF. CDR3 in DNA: TGTGCCTGGGGGTGGCAGGGCGATCAGCCCCAGCATTTT.

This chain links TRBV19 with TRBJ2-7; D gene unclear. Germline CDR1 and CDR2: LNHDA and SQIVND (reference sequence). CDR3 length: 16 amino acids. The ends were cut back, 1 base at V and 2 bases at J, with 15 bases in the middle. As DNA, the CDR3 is TGTGCCAGTAGTATAGTAGTTGGATCTACTCCCTACGAGCAGTACTTC. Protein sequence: CASSIVVGSTPYEQYF.

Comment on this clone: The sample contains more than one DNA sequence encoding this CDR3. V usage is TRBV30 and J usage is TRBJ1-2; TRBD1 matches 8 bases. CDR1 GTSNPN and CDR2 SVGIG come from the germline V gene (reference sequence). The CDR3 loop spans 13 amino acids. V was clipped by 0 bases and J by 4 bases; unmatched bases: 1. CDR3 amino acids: CAWSVDRGYGYTF. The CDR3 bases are TGTGCCTGGAGTGTTGACAGGGGCTATGGCTACACCTTC. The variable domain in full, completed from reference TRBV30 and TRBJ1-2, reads SQTIHQWPATLVQPVGSPLSLECTVEGTSNPNLYWYRQAAGRGLQLLFYSVGIGQISSEVPQNLSASRPQDRQFILSSKKLLLSDSGFYLCAWSVDRGYGYTFGSGTRLTVV.

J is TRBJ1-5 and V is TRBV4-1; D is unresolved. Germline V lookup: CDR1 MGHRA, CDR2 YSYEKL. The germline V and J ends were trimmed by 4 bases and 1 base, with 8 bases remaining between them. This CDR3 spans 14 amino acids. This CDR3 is CASSRERSNQPQHF. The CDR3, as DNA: TGCGCCAGCAGCCGTGAACGGAGCAATCAGCCCCAGCATTTT.

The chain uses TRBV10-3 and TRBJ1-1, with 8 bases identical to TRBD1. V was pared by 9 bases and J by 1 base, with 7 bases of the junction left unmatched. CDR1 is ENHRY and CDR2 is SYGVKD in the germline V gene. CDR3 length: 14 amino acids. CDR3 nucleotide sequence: TGTGCCATTGATAAGACAGGGGCGAACACTGAAGCTTTCTTT. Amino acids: CAIDKTGANTEAFF.